This T cell receptor (beta chain) was found in a study of regulatory T cells in long-lasting Graves disease. Whole-study results and caveats: Segments TRBV28, TRBJ1-2 and TRBJ2-5 showed preferential usage in persistent disease. Since the sample size was small, accuracy may have been reduced. For persistent Graves' patients, TCR diversity was lower than for newly diagnosed ones.

Time point described: newly diagnosed GD, antithyroid drugs for less than 3 months. With RNA extracted from PBMCs as input, the TCR library was made. V lost 4 bases, J lost 10 bases, and 7 bases stayed unmatched. The CDR3 has 12 amino acids. Per germline, CDR1 DFQATT and CDR2 SNEGSKA (reference sequence). This clonotype was found a few times. Its antigen is unknown. In building TCR beta libraries, iRepertoire HTBI primers were used together with Arm-PCR of CDR3 regions. TCRdb reprocessed the multiplex PCR reads via MiXCR and lists one record per CDR3 protein. This table holds more than 450,000 distinct CDR3 sequences, about 17% found once. The same data also contributed to another study, on T cells in Graves' hyperthyroidism and ophthalmopathy. That work contributes: Exclusion of a patient resulted from uncontrolled infection, other autoimmune disease, pregnancy or lactation.

This TCR came from a man in his forties or fifties with Graves disease. The genes are TRBV20-1 and TRBJ2-1, with 7 bases lining up with TRBD1. Material: peripheral blood mononuclear cells (PBMCs), obtained at new diagnosis, from a patient treated with antithyroid drugs. CDR3 sequence reads: CSAMTGISEQFF. DNA of the CDR3: TGCAGTGCTATGACAGGGATAAGCGAGCAGTTCTTC.